The 8 T cell receptor beta chains below come from one sample, sequenced in a study of radiotherapy plus CTLA-4 blockade in lung cancer. The table came from immunoSEQ multiplex PCR; TCRdb's copy has only in-frame clones and leaves some out. The sample contains about 25,000 clones, around 70% of which appear only once. This material consisted of peripheral blood, taken from a patient treated with radiotherapy plus ipilimumab. The receptor set was obtained from a human donor with non-small cell lung cancer who had stable disease on radiotherapy plus ipilimumab.

This clone appeared a few times. The V call is TRBV6-4, the J call TRBJ2-2, with D possibly matching TRBD2 (7 bases). Trimming cost V 3 bases and J 4 bases, with 9 bases left between them. This CDR3 spans 14 amino acids. Germline assignment: CDR1 MRHNA and CDR2 SNTAGT. CDR3 sequence reads: CASSEGGGTGELFF. The CDR3 region has the DNA TGTGCCAGCAGTGAAGGGGGGGGCACCGGGGAGCTGTTTTTT.

The V and J genes are TRBV11-2 and TRBJ2-1; 12 bases match TRBD2. V shed 7 bases and J 6 bases; nucleotides not matched to a gene: 13. This CDR3 has 17 amino acids. Germline lookup yields CDR1 SGHAT and CDR2 FQNNGV. The CDR3: CASNYRTSGAGGNEQFF. The CDR3 DNA is TGTGCCAGCAACTACCGGACTAGCGGGGCGGGCGGCAATGAGCAGTTCTTC.

This clone was picked up one time. V is TRBV6-1 and J is TRBJ2-1, with 12 bases aligning to TRBD1. Germline CDR1 reads MNHNS; CDR2 reads SASEGT. With 5 bases clipped from V and 16 bases from J, the junction kept 9 bases outside the gene matches. This CDR3 is 13 amino acids long. The CDR3 coding sequence is TGTGCCAGCAGTCGAGGGGCCGGGACAGGGGGCTTCTTC. This sequence encodes CASSRGAGTGGFF.

This clone has a handful of counts. The rearrangement joins TRBV7-9 to TRBJ2-3; the match to TRBD2 covers 9 bases. CDR1 is SEHNR, CDR2 FQNEAQ, per germline (reference sequence). The CDR3 is 17 residues long. With 5 bases clipped from V and 8 bases from J, the junction kept 17 bases outside the gene matches. The CDR3 DNA is TGTGCCAGCAGCCTGGGCGGGAGGGGAGCGGGAGAGGTTACGCAGTATTTT. Translated, it gives CASSLGGRGAGEVTQYF.

V is TRBV5-6 and J is TRBJ2-3; no reliable D call. Looked up from germline, CDR1 is SGHDT and CDR2 is YYEEEE. The CDR3 runs 13 residues. Trimming took 9 bases from V and 0 from J, leaving 11 bases between them. CDR3: CATWRLSTDTQYF. CDR3 sequence (DNA): TGTGCCACTTGGCGGTTAAGCACAGATACGCAGTATTTT.

The CDR3 here is CASSQRTSGTYTGELFF. The CDR3 DNA reads TGTGCCAGCAGTCAGAGGACTAGCGGGACTTACACCGGGGAGCTGTTTTTT. The chain links TRBV7-2 to TRBJ2-2; TRBD2 agrees at 12 bases. Looked up from germline, CDR1 is SGHTA and CDR2 is FQGNSA. The CDR3 is 17 residues long. V trimming: 6 bases; J trimming: 3 bases; junction bases outside the gene matches: 8.

The chain carries TRBV11-3 and TRBJ2-1; D remains ambiguous. The CDR3 runs to 19 residues. The V end was cut by 5 bases, the J end by 0 bases, with 23 bases between. Looked up from germline, CDR1 is SGHNT and CDR2 is YENEEA. CDR3 loop: CASSPSSFGDFHSYNEQFF. The CDR3 DNA sequence: TGTGCCAGCAGCCCCTCCTCCTTCGGAGACTTCCACTCCTACAATGAGCAGTTCTTC.

The V and J genes are TRBV5-5 and TRBJ1-5, with TRBD1 as a possible D gene (6 bases). Trimming took off 2 bases at V and 2 bases at J, with 11 bases between the two ends. This CDR3 region has 15 residues. Germline CDR1 is SGHKS and CDR2 is YYEKEE (reference sequence). CDR3 in DNA: TGTGCCAGCAGCTTTTCCCCAGGGGGCAATCAGCCCCAGCATTTT. Its translation is CASSFSPGGNQPQHF.